These 4 T cell receptor beta chains came from one sample sequenced in a study of T cell repertoires in cytomegalovirus infection. Using its own MiXCR run on the reads, TCRdb lists one record per CDR3 protein. The sample records roughly 860,000 distinct CDR3 sequences, approximately 29% being singletons. No antigen has been assigned to these receptors. The material was cultured CD8+ T cells from PBMCs, obtained from culture after CMV antigen stimulation. The receptors shown here come from a human donor in good health (CMV status not recorded). Some clones in this sample may be carry-over from other donors' samples.

As regards this clonotype: Mismatch with germline at one junction end may stem from a read error. The chain joins TRBV7-9 to TRBJ1-1; 7 bases match TRBD1. Germline V CDR1 and CDR2: SEHNR, FQNEAQ (reference sequence). CDR3 length: 14 amino acids. The CDR3 DNA is TGTGCCAACAGCAGACAGGGTGCGAACACTGAAGCTTTCTTT. Amino acid sequence: CANSRQGANTEAFF.

The chain is built from TRBV20-1 and TRBJ1-6; D is unclear. V was clipped by 1 base and J by 7 bases, with 14 bases between them. Per the germline V gene, CDR1 is DFQATT and CDR2 is SNEGSKA (reference sequence). The CDR3 contains 15 residues. The chain's CDR3 is CSARGPISLNSPLHF. The CDR3 nucleotides are TGCAGTGCTAGAGGACCGATCTCCTTGAATTCACCCCTCCACTTT.

This clonotype was seen a handful of times. The chain couples TRBV7-6 to TRBJ2-3; possibly TRBD2 for D (5 bases). Germline CDR1 SGHVS, CDR2 FNYEAQ. CDR3 size: 17 residues. V lost 3 bases and J 6 bases, leaving 22 bases between the germline ends. CDR3 sequence reads: CASSFQPSSGTKDTQYF. CDR3 in DNA: TGTGCCAGCAGCTTCCAACCGTCCAGCGGAACCAAGGATACGCAGTATTTT.

The rearrangement uses TRBV12-3 or TRBV12-4 and TRBJ2-1; TRBD2 aligns across 10 bases. The CDR3 is made up of 16 amino acids. V was pared by 4 bases and J by 0 bases, with 3 bases of the junction left unmatched. The CDR3 nucleotides are TGTGCCAGCAGTTCAGAGCGGGGGGGCTCCTACAATGAGCAGTTCTTC. It specifies CASSSERGGSYNEQFF.